The entry that follows covers one TCR beta chain sequence. Germline values: CDR1 SGHDN, CDR2 FVKESK. The CDR3 totals 15 residues. Trimming pared 1 base from V and 7 bases from J, leaving 13 bases between. This sample was taken from a study of shared clonotypes between healthy human individuals. TCRdb's table, derived via immunoSEQ multiplex PCR, lists solely in-frame clones and lacks some. The sample includes some 2,400,000 clones, approximately 94% of them seen just once. This chain links TRBV14 with TRBJ1-4, with D possibly being TRBD1 (5 bases). The clonotype was recovered from a man aged 18 to 29 in good health. The sequencing input was naive CD4+ T cells sorted from blood. Regarding subset: CD45RA+ positively selected. The CDR3 DNA is TGTGCCAGCAGCCAAGGACTCGCAGGGACTGAAAAACTGTTTTTT. This gives the protein CASSQGLAGTEKLFF.